This TCR beta chain originates from a study of cytomegalovirus exposure and HLA in healthy donors. Assay used: immunoSEQ multiplex PCR; TCRdb lists only in-frame clones, some missing. The sample has roughly 100,000 clones; approximately 95% are singletons. A remark on this clone: As yet, its antigen is unknown.

The CDR3 runs to 14 residues. Germline-derived CDR1 and CDR2 are SGDLS and YYNGEE. V was cut by 2 bases and J by 2 bases, with 10 bases left in between. Study-wide results and limits: Most TCR sequences proved rare, with some public TCRs found in many donors. Later, an analysis found that TCR clusters from the first cohort tended to co-occur in the roughly 130 validation repertoires.

The chain is built from TRBV9 and TRBJ1-1; no clear D gene. The sequencing input was PBMCs. The TCR sequence derives from a woman aged 18-30 years in good health and CMV-seronegative. The CDR3 bases are TGTGCCAGCAGCGTCGAGGGAGTAAACACTGAAGCTTTCTTT. Translated, it gives CASSVEGVNTEAFF.